This TCR beta chain was profiled in a study of blood T cell repertoires in COVID-19. As for the study in general: The United States, Italy and Spain were the sources of the acute and convalescent COVID-19 samples.

This CDR3 is built from 16 residues. CDR1 and CDR2 (germline): GTSNPN, SVGIG (reference sequence). Trimming left V 3 bases short and J 3 bases short, with 20 bases between. This clone has more than one count but fewer than ten. In the original processing: Estimation of nucleated cell counts relied on the amplification of reference gene primers. Repertoires were generated with immunoSEQ multiplex PCR, while TCRdb's copy carries only in-frame clones and drops some. V and J calls plus clone size are reproduced from that table; the DNA served to infer D and trimming. The table has approximately 92,000 clones, approximately 88% seen once. Patients of the Seattle cohort, enrolled during active infection, were followed longitudinally.

The V gene is TRBV30, the J gene TRBJ1-1, with D possibly matching TRBD1 (5 bases). The sequenced sample consisted of peripheral blood. This receptor was identified in an older woman with COVID-19, enrolled during active disease. CDR3 residues: CAWSPGTQVGDTEAFF. CDR3 nucleotides: TGTGCCTGGAGCCCCGGGACTCAGGTAGGGGACACTGAAGCTTTCTTT. Variable domain in full (rest from reference TRBV30 and TRBJ1-1): SQTIHQWPATLVQPVGSPLSLECTVEGTSNPNLYWYRQAAGRGLQLLFYSVGIGQISSEVPQNLSASRPQDRQFILSSKKLLLSDSGFYLCAWSPGTQVGDTEAFFGQGTRLTVV.